The 4 T cell receptor beta chains below come from one sample, sequenced in a study of blood T cells in healthy people across ages. Then a second PCR, running roughly 7 to 11 cycles, was carried out with a sample-barcoded 5' primer and a J-beta primer mix. From the 5' RACE reads, TCRdb called clonotypes with MiXCR, one entry per CDR3 protein. The sample has 1.4 million or so distinct CDR3 sequences, roughly two fifths seen once; the top ten hold approximately 4.1%. The sequencing sample was made of blood. The origin of the receptors is a woman between 18 and 30 years old in good health.

This clonotype was found once. V is TRBV20-1 and J is TRBJ2-4; D perhaps matches TRBD2 (6 bases). Trimming pared 1 base from V and 13 bases from J, leaving 14 bases between. Germline values: CDR1 DFQATT, CDR2 SNEGSKA (reference sequence). This CDR3 region has 12 residues. The CDR3 reads CSARGLDYKQYF. For the CDR3, the DNA is TGCAGTGCTAGAGGACTGGACTACAAGCAGTACTTC.

V usage is TRBV28 and J usage is TRBJ1-4, with 7 bases lining up with TRBD1. The CDR3 loop spans 14 amino acids. CDR1 is MDHEN, CDR2 SYDVKM, per germline. The junction had 4 bases not matched to a gene; V was cut back by 6 bases and J by 3 bases. The CDR3 spells CASRRGPANEKLFF. The CDR3 nucleotides read TGTGCCAGCAGGAGGGGGCCGGCTAATGAAAAACTGTTTTTT.

This chain's CDR3 is CASSLKGVPETQYF. DNA for the CDR3: TGTGCCAGCAGCTTAAAGGGAGTTCCAGAGACCCAGTACTTC. The V call is TRBV7-9, the J call TRBJ2-5; D is perhaps TRBD2 (5 bases). This CDR3 has 14 residues. V shed 2 bases and J shed 4 bases, with 11 bases lying between them. The germline gives CDR1 SEHNR, CDR2 FQNEAQ (reference sequence).

This chain connects TRBV4-1 to TRBJ1-2; no definite D call. Trimming pared 3 bases from V and 2 bases from J, leaving 7 bases between. The CDR3 spans 13 residues. Per germline, CDR1 MGHRA and CDR2 YSYEKL. The CDR3 DNA reads as TGCGCCAGCAGCCACCCGGACAACTATGGCTACACCTTC. Protein: CASSHPDNYGYTF.